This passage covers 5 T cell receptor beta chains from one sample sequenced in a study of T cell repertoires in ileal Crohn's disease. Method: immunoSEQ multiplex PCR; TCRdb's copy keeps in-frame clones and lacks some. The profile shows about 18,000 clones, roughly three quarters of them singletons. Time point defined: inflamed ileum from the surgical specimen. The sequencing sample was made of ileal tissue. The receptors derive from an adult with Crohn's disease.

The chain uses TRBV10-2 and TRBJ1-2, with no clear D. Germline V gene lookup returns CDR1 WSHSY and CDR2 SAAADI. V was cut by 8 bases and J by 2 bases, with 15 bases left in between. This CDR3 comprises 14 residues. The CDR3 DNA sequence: TGCGCCAGCTCCCTCTCGGTGGGAAACTATGGCTACACCTTC. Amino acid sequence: CASSLSVGNYGYTF.

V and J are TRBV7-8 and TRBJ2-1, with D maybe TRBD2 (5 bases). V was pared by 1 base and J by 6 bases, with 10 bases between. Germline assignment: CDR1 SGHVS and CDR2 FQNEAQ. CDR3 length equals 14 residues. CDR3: CASSLDPSFNEQFF. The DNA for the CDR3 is TGTGCCAGCAGCTTAGATCCTAGCTTCAATGAGCAGTTCTTC.

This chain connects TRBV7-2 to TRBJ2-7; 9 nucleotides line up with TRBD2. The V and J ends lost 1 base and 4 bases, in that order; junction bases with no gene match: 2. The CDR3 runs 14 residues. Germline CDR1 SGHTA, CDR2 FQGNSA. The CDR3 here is CASSLGGGAYEQYF. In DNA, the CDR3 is TGTGCCAGCAGCTTAGGCGGGGGGGCGTACGAGCAGTACTTC.

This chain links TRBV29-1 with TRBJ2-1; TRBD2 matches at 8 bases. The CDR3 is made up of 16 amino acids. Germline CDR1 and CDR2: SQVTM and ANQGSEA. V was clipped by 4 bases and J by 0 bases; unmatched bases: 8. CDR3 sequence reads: CSVANTAGGSYNEQFF. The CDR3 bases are TGCAGCGTTGCCAATACCGCGGGGGGCTCCTACAATGAGCAGTTCTTC.

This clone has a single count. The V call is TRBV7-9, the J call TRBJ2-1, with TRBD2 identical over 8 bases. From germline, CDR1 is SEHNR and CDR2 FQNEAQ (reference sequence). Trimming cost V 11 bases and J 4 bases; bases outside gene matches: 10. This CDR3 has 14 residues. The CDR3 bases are TGTGCCGGAACGGGACTAGAGGGGTACAATGAGCAGTTCTTC. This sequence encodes CAGTGLEGYNEQFF.